Below, one T cell receptor beta chain is given with its context. What it recognizes is unknown. Germline CDR1 reads DFQATT; CDR2 reads SNEGSKA (reference sequence). This CDR3 region has 14 residues. The V gene lost 7 bases and the J gene lost 0 bases, with 10 bases spanning the gap. One entry per CDR3 protein results from TCRdb running MiXCR on the 5' RACE reads. The sample carries 400,000 to 550,000 distinct CDR3 sequences, approximately 24% recorded once. These data come from a study of identical twins. Study observations and caveats: Abundant cord blood beta clonotypes carried fewer insertions; memory repertoires showed none. Cross-sectional statistics underpinned the conclusions; the same donors were not followed. Surplus twin overlap in beta out-of-frame sequences was less pronounced.

The same data also went into a second study, on T cells expressing NK-cell markers. From that report: Expanded clones of NKG2C+ T cells had an unclear HCMV specificity.

The chain recombines TRBV20-1 with TRBJ1-6; tentatively, D is TRBD1 (5 bases). Sequences were obtained from CD4+ T cells sorted from blood. The TCR comes from a woman under 30 in good health. CDR3 bases: TGCAGTGTATACAGGAGCTCCTATAATTCACCCCTCCACTTT. This gives the protein CSVYRSSYNSPLHF.